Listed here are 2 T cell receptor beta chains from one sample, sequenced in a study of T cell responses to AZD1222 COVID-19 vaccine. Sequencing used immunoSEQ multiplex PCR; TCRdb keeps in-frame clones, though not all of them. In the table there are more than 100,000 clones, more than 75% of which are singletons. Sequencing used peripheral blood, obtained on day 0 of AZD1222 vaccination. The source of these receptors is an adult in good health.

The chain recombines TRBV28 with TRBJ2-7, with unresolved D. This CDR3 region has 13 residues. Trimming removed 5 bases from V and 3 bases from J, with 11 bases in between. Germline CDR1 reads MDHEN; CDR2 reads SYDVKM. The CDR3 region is CASSLPPGYEQYF. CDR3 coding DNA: TGTGCCAGCAGTCTCCCCCCAGGCTACGAGCAGTACTTC.

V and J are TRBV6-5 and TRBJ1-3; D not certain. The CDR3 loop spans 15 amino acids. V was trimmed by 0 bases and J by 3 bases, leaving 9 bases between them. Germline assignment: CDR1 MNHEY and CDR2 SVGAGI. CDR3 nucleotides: TGTGCCAGCAGTTACTCGATGGGTATTGGAAACACCATATATTTT. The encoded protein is CASSYSMGIGNTIYF.